One and the same sample provided the 11 T cell receptor beta chains below, sequenced in a study of shared clonotypes between healthy human individuals. Only in-frame clones appear in the TCRdb table, and some are missing; sequencing was by immunoSEQ multiplex PCR. This sample has a few hundred thousand clones, with around 80% found just once. The specimen was PBMCs. All receptors derive from a woman between 40 and 55 years old in good health. Some clones in this sample may be carry-over from other donors' samples.

The chain uses TRBV15 and TRBJ2-3; TRBD2 matches at 9 bases. The length of the CDR3 is 16 residues. The germline V gene encodes CDR1 LNHNV and CDR2 YYDKDF (reference sequence). V lost 1 base to trimming and J lost 7 bases; unmatched junction nucleotides: 9. CDR3 amino acids: CATSRGGGRAWNTQYF. In DNA, the CDR3 is TGTGCCACCAGCAGAGGGGGCGGGAGGGCCTGGAATACGCAGTATTTT.

Note on this clone: Other DNA sequences in the sample encode the same CDR3. V gene TRBV5-6 combines with J gene TRBJ2-1; 10 bases match TRBD2. CDR3 length: 15 amino acids. V gave up 4 bases and J gave up 2 bases; unmatched junction bases: 3. Looked up from germline, CDR1 is SGHDT and CDR2 is YYEEEE. DNA for the CDR3: TGTGCCAGCAGCCCCGGACTAGCGGCCTACAATGAGCAGTTCTTC. Its translation is CASSPGLAAYNEQFF.

This clone occurred once. The J gene is TRBJ2-5, the V gene TRBV11-2; TRBD1 agrees at 7 bases. The CDR3 sequence is 14 residues long. The junction had 3 bases not matched to a gene; V was cut back by 3 bases and J by 2 bases. Germline V CDR1 and CDR2: SGHAT, FQNNGV. CDR3 sequence: CASSFTGVQETQYF. CDR3 DNA: TGTGCCAGCAGCTTCACAGGGGTGCAAGAGACCCAGTACTTC.

This sequence joins TRBV10-3 and TRBJ2-1, with D possibly being TRBD2 (5 bases). The CDR3 runs to 14 residues. V lost 3 bases and J lost 5, with 11 bases in between. Germline V gene lookup returns CDR1 ENHRY and CDR2 SYGVKD. CDR3 sequence (DNA): TGTGCCATCAGTGATTCCGGGAACCACAATGAGCAGTTCTTC. As protein: CAISDSGNHNEQFF.

The V gene is TRBV5-5, the J gene TRBJ2-7; D might be TRBD1 (5 bases). CDR1 is SGHKS, CDR2 YYEKEE, per germline (reference sequence). V gave up 0 bases and J gave up 5 bases, with 9 bases separating them. The CDR3 totals 13 residues. CDR3 loop: CASSLGQGNEQYF. The CDR3 DNA sequence: TGTGCCAGCAGCTTGGGGCAGGGAAACGAGCAGTACTTC. The entire variable domain, with the rest obtained from reference TRBV5-5 and TRBJ2-7, is as follows: DAGVTQSPTHLIKTRGQQVTLRCSPISGHKSVSWYQQVLGQGPQFIFQYYEKEERGRGNFPDRFSARQFPNYSSELNVNALLLGDSALYLCASSLGQGNEQYFGPGTRLTVT.

The V gene is TRBV18, the J gene TRBJ2-1; 9 bases fit TRBD2. V shed 0 bases and J 5 bases; nucleotides not matched to a gene: 5. This CDR3 has 16 residues. Looked up from germline, CDR1 is KGHSH and CDR2 is LQKENI. The DNA for the CDR3 is TGTGCCAGCTCACCACCTAGCGGGAGATTTGACAATGAGCAGTTCTTC. Its translation: CASSPPSGRFDNEQFF.

The gene calls are TRBV2 and TRBJ2-5; D call uncertain. The CDR3 has 13 residues. Trimming cost V 4 bases and J 5 bases, with 11 bases left between them. Germline CDR1 SNHLY, CDR2 FYNNEI. As DNA, the CDR3 is TGTGCCAGCAGTGTGAACCCCTCGGAGACCCAGTACTTC. Translated, it gives CASSVNPSETQYF.

The rearrangement joins TRBV2 to TRBJ2-3, with 8 bases aligning to TRBD2. CDR3 length: 14 residues. Losses at the gene ends were 9 bases for V and 3 bases for J; bases not matched to a gene: 8. The germline V gene encodes CDR1 SNHLY and CDR2 FYNNEI. The CDR3 reads CASRGGLATDTQYF. In DNA, the CDR3 is TGTGCCAGTCGAGGCGGACTAGCAACAGATACGCAGTATTTT. Combining the CDR3 with reference TRBV2 and TRBJ2-3 gives the whole variable domain EPEVTQTPSHQVTQMGQEVILRCVPISNHLYFYWYRQILGQKVEFLVSFYNNEISEKSEIFDDQFSVERPDGSNFTLKIRSTKLEDSAMYFCASRGGLATDTQYFGPGTRLTVL.

This clone was observed a few times. J is TRBJ2-3 and V is TRBV11-1; 7 bases are shared with TRBD1. CDR1 SGHAT and CDR2 FQDESV come from the germline V gene (reference sequence). This CDR3 region has 16 residues. After removal of 2 bases from V and 2 bases from J, the junction contained 7 bases not matched to a gene. The CDR3 nucleotides are TGTGCCAGCAGCTTATCCGGGAAGGGGGCCACAGATACGCAGTATTTT. Its translation: CASSLSGKGATDTQYF.

This chain connects TRBV7-2 to TRBJ1-5; the D gene is possibly TRBD1 (6 bases). CDR1 and CDR2 (germline): SGHTA, FQGNSA. This CDR3 is built from 13 residues. Between the trimmed V and J ends, which lost 7 bases and 6 bases, there was a span of 13 bases. CDR3 DNA sequence: TGTGCCAGCACTTGGGGGCGTGGTCAGCCCCAGCATTTT. Amino acids: CASTWGRGQPQHF.

The chain employs TRBV9 and TRBJ2-7; 13 positions match TRBD2. V was pared by 4 bases and J by 6 bases, with 7 bases of the junction left unmatched. Germline CDR1 reads SGDLS; CDR2 reads YYNGEE. The CDR3 has 15 amino acids. The CDR3 nucleotides are TGTGCCAGCAGCCCAGGACTAGCGGGAGTTAGCGAGCAGTACTTC. Its translation is CASSPGLAGVSEQYF.